The 15 T cell receptor beta chains below come from one sample, sequenced in a study of blood T cell repertoires in COVID-19. The repertoire was sequenced with immunoSEQ multiplex PCR; TCRdb's copy has only in-frame clones and lacks some. The sample includes about 200,000 clones, more than 75% of them seen just once. What was sequenced was peripheral blood. The receptors derive from a man in his fifties or sixties who had recovered from COVID-19.

The chain is built from TRBV3-1 (or the pseudogene TRBV3-2) and TRBJ1-1; D is possibly TRBD1 (6 bases). Germline assignment: CDR1 LGHDT and CDR2 YNNKEL (reference sequence). This CDR3 has 15 amino acids. Trimming removed 4 bases at V and 6 bases at J, with 18 bases between. The CDR3 bases are TGTGCCAGCAGCCCCGGGGGGACACTTCTAGCTGAAGCTTTCTTT. Its protein product is CASSPGGTLLAEAFF.

This chain uses TRBV6-5 with TRBJ2-5, with 7 bases identical to TRBD1. This CDR3 is 15 amino acids long. V lost 5 bases, J lost 7 bases, and 13 bases stayed unmatched. Germline lookup yields CDR1 MNHEY and CDR2 SVGAGI. Here the CDR3 DNA reads TGTGCCAGCAGTCCCACAGGGGCAGGGGTGGGGACCCAGTACTTC. This translates into CASSPTGAGVGTQYF.

This clone was observed many times. This chain connects TRBV5-4 to TRBJ2-3, with TRBD2 matching 9 bases. Germline V gene sequence: CDR1 SGHNT, CDR2 YYREEE (reference sequence). V lost 3 bases to trimming and J lost 4 bases; unmatched junction nucleotides: 12. The CDR3 covers 17 residues. The CDR3 sequence: CASSWARGGGASDTQYF. CDR3 DNA sequence: TGTGCCAGCAGCTGGGCCCGGGGCGGGGGGGCGTCAGATACGCAGTATTTT.

The V call is TRBV28, the J call TRBJ1-1; 9 nucleotides agree with TRBD1. CDR3 length: 12 amino acids. Unmatched junction bases numbered 6, after V lost 6 bases and J lost 10 bases. The V gene's germline CDR1 is MDHEN and CDR2 SYDVKM. CDR3 residues: CASSAGQGTAFF. The CDR3 coding sequence is TGTGCCAGCAGCGCAGGACAGGGGACAGCTTTCTTT.

V and J are TRBV9 and TRBJ1-2; 7 bases map to TRBD1. V gave up 3 bases and J gave up 8 bases; unmatched junction bases: 10. CDR3 size: 14 residues. CDR1 is SGDLS, CDR2 YYNGEE, per germline. The CDR3 nucleotides are TGTGCCAGCAGCGAAACACAGGGGCACCTAGGCTACACCTTC. It yields the protein CASSETQGHLGYTF.

The genes are TRBV5-1 and TRBJ2-1; 7 bases fit TRBD1. The V segment lost 3 bases and the J segment 3 bases; nucleotides outside the gene matches: 9. This CDR3 region has 16 residues. Per germline, CDR1 SGHRS and CDR2 YFSETQ. This chain's CDR3 is CASSSTGVFNYNEQFF. CDR3 coding DNA: TGCGCCAGCAGCTCTACAGGGGTTTTCAACTACAATGAGCAGTTCTTC.

The chain links TRBV5-8 to TRBJ2-3, with D perhaps TRBD1 (6 bases). Between the trimmed V and J ends, which lost 3 bases and 0 bases, there was a span of 8 bases. CDR1 SGHTS and CDR2 YDEGEE come from the germline V gene. The CDR3 consists of 14 residues. The CDR3 loop reads CASSSRGSTDTQYF. The CDR3, as DNA: TGTGCCAGCAGCTCCAGGGGAAGCACAGATACGCAGTATTTT.

The chain has TRBV7-2 and TRBJ2-7, with TRBD1 matching 11 bases. Germline values: CDR1 SGHTA, CDR2 FQGNSA. V lost 5 bases to trimming and J lost 4 bases; unmatched junction nucleotides: 7. The CDR3 consists of 15 residues. Here the CDR3 reads CASSPGTGGGYEQYF. CDR3 bases: TGTGCCAGCAGCCCTGGGACAGGGGGGGGATACGAGCAGTACTTC.

This clone was detected only once. J is TRBJ2-7 and V is TRBV14; D is ambiguous. Per the germline V gene, CDR1 is SGHDN and CDR2 is FVKESK. The CDR3 totals 14 residues. V was cut by 3 bases and J by 3 bases, with 12 bases left in between. The CDR3 coding sequence is TGTGCCAGCAGCCATTCCCCTAAATACTACGAGCAGTACTTC. This translates into CASSHSPKYYEQYF.

This clone occurred many times. V gene TRBV29-1 combines with J gene TRBJ2-7; 7 bases are a match to TRBD1. V lost 3 bases and J lost 3; bases outside the gene matches: 2. Germline assignment: CDR1 SQVTM and CDR2 ANQGSEA. This CDR3 comprises 12 residues. CDR3: CSVEGQNYEQYF. The CDR3, as DNA: TGCAGCGTTGAGGGACAGAACTACGAGCAGTACTTC.

The V and J genes are TRBV19 and TRBJ1-3; possible D gene TRBD1, 5 bases. The CDR3 runs to 18 residues. V was trimmed by 2 bases and J by 0 bases, leaving 17 bases between them. CDR1 is LNHDA and CDR2 is SQIVND in the germline V gene (reference sequence). The CDR3 spells CASSITFFRQISGNTIYF. CDR3 DNA sequence: TGTGCCAGTAGTATAACCTTTTTCAGACAGATCTCTGGAAACACCATATATTTT.

This sequence joins TRBV4-1 and TRBJ1-6; D perhaps matches TRBD1 (6 bases). V lost 0 bases, J lost 10 bases, and 10 bases lay in between. CDR1 is MGHRA and CDR2 is YSYEKL in the germline V gene. The CDR3 is 14 amino acids. This CDR3 is CASSQDERGSPLHF. In nucleotides, the CDR3 is TGCGCCAGCAGCCAAGACGAGAGGGGGTCACCCCTCCACTTT.

The rearrangement links TRBV3-1 (or the pseudogene TRBV3-2) to TRBJ2-7, with 7 bases that match TRBD2. Germline assignment: CDR1 LGHDT and CDR2 YNNKEL (reference sequence). Trimming at V came to 0 bases and at J to 10 bases, leaving 12 bases not matched to a gene. The CDR3 is made up of 15 amino acids. In DNA form, the CDR3 reads TGTGCCAGCAGCCAAGACCCCGACGGGGGGATCCTTCAGTACTTC. Protein product: CASSQDPDGGILQYF.

In this sample, this clone turned up once. The chain is built from TRBV9 and TRBJ2-5; 9 bases align to TRBD2. The germline gives CDR1 SGDLS, CDR2 YYNGEE. This CDR3 is built from 16 residues. Trimming at V came to 4 bases and at J to 1 base, leaving 8 bases not matched to a gene. The CDR3 spells CASSLPGGGGQETQYF. The DNA for the CDR3 is TGTGCCAGCAGCCTCCCCGGCGGGGGGGGCCAAGAGACCCAGTACTTC. Filled out from reference TRBV9 and TRBJ2-5, the complete variable domain reads DSGVTQTPKHLITATGQRVTLRCSPRSGDLSVYWYQQSLDQGLQFLIQYYNGEERAKGNILERFSAQQFPDLHSELNLSSLELGDSALYFCASSLPGGGGQETQYFGPGTRLLVL.

The chain is built from TRBV7-2 and TRBJ1-6, with D maybe TRBD1 (5 bases). The germline gives CDR1 SGHTA, CDR2 FQGNSA. This CDR3 has 12 residues. V was clipped by 4 bases and J by 14 bases, with 12 bases between them. The DNA for the CDR3 is TGTGCCAGCAGCTCCTCGGGGGGGGCCCTCCACTTT. It translates to CASSSSGGALHF.